Each of the 13 T cell receptor beta chains below was sequenced from the same sample in a study of control samples from healthy donors and cancer patients. The data were produced by immunoSEQ multiplex PCR, yet TCRdb's version contains in-frame clones alone and is incomplete. The table has about 98,000 clones, around three quarters seen once. The sequenced sample consisted of blood. The source is a woman in her 30s in good health.

This chain uses TRBV12-3 or TRBV12-4 with TRBJ1-2; perhaps TRBD1 as D (5 bases). The CDR3 runs to 12 residues. V lost 1 base to trimming and J lost 10 bases, with 10 bases between them. The CDR3 nucleotides read TGTGCCAGCAGTTTAGGAGGGGCTGACTACACCTTC. Its protein is CASSLGGADYTF.

The chain carries TRBV6-5 and TRBJ2-5, with D unresolved. Germline CDR1 MNHEY, CDR2 SVGAGI. Between the trimmed V and J ends, which lost 6 bases and 2 bases, there was a span of 10 bases. The CDR3 length is 13 residues. The CDR3: CASRTGSQETQYF. The CDR3 nucleotides read TGTGCCAGCAGGACCGGATCGCAAGAGACCCAGTACTTC.

This clone has a count of ten or more. The chain joins TRBV29-1 to TRBJ1-2; the D gene is possibly TRBD1 (5 bases). The CDR3 sequence is 12 residues long. Germline V gives CDR1 SQVTM, CDR2 ANQGSEA. V lost 7 bases and J lost 8, with 17 bases in between. The CDR3 loop reads CSAYRDRGGYTF. As DNA, the CDR3 is TGCAGCGCCTACCGGGACCGCGGGGGCTACACCTTC. Combining the CDR3 with reference TRBV29-1 and TRBJ1-2 gives the whole variable domain SAVISQKPSRDICQRGTSLTIQCQVDSQVTMMFWYRQQPGQSLTLIATANQGSEATYESGFVIDKFPISRPNLTFSTLTVSNMSPEDSSIYLCSAYRDRGGYTFGSGTRLTVV.

The chain links TRBV10-3 to TRBJ1-2; a possible D gene is TRBD1 (5 bases). The CDR3 is 12 amino acids. CDR1 ENHRY and CDR2 SYGVKD come from the germline V gene. V was shortened by 8 bases and J by 6 bases, with 13 bases between the two germline ends. CDR3 coding DNA: TGTGCCATCGCCGGGACGGTCGATGGCTACACCTTC. It codes for CAIAGTVDGYTF.

Only one count was recorded for this clone. V is TRBV5-5 and J is TRBJ2-7; tentatively, D is TRBD1 (5 bases). CDR1 and CDR2 (germline): SGHKS, YYEKEE (reference sequence). This CDR3 contains 13 residues. V was trimmed by 1 base and J by 0 bases, leaving 5 bases between them. CDR3 sequence: CASSLQGSYEQYF. The CDR3 nucleotides read TGTGCCAGCAGCTTGCAGGGCTCCTACGAGCAGTACTTC. The variable domain in full, with the rest retrieved from reference TRBV5-5 and TRBJ2-7, is DAGVTQSPTHLIKTRGQQVTLRCSPISGHKSVSWYQQVLGQGPQFIFQYYEKEERGRGNFPDRFSARQFPNYSSELNVNALLLGDSALYLCASSLQGSYEQYFGPGTRLTVT.

The chain has TRBV4-2 and TRBJ2-7, with D possibly matching TRBD2 (6 bases). V was cut by 3 bases and J by 1 base, with 16 bases left in between. Germline values: CDR1 LGHNA, CDR2 YNFKEQ. The CDR3 contains 16 residues. CDR3 in DNA: TGTGCCAGCAGCCAGGGGCCAGCGGGTCCTTCCTACGAGCAGTACTTC. It yields the protein CASSQGPAGPSYEQYF.

The V and J genes are TRBV19 and TRBJ1-5, with a tentative D call TRBD1 (5 bases). The CDR3 runs 14 residues. V was trimmed by 6 bases and J by 8 bases, leaving 17 bases between them. CDR1 and CDR2 from the germline V gene are LNHDA and SQIVND (reference sequence). DNA for the CDR3: TGTGCCAGTAGCCTGACGGGGGTCTCCGAGCCCCAGCATTTT. Its translation: CASSLTGVSEPQHF.

The chain joins TRBV6-7 to TRBJ1-5, with 8 positions matching TRBD1. TRBV6-7 is an ORF, with its function uncertain. This CDR3 is built from 15 residues. With 7 bases clipped from V and 3 bases from J, the junction kept 8 bases outside the gene matches. CDR3 amino acids: CASTRTGHTNQPQHF. Written as DNA, the CDR3 is TGTGCCAGCACAAGGACAGGGCATACCAATCAGCCCCAGCATTTT.

The chain employs TRBV18 and TRBJ2-1; D possibly matches TRBD1 or TRBD2 (6 bases each). Germline V gives CDR1 KGHSH, CDR2 LQKENI. V lost 3 bases to trimming and J lost 8 bases, with 8 bases between them. The CDR3 loop spans 12 amino acids. In nucleotides, the CDR3 is TGTGCCAGCTCACCGGAGGGGGATGAGCAGTTCTTC. Amino acid sequence: CASSPEGDEQFF.

This chain connects TRBV12-5 to TRBJ1-2, with TRBD1 as a possible D gene (6 bases). The CDR3 totals 15 residues. The germline V gene has CDR1 LGHNT and CDR2 FRNRAP. V dropped 1 base and J dropped 7 bases, with 16 bases sitting between them. CDR3 nucleotide sequence: TGTGCTAGTGGTTTGGAACCACAGGGCGCGACTGGCTACACCTTC. It yields the protein CASGLEPQGATGYTF.

This chain joins TRBV7-9 and TRBJ1-2, with D maybe TRBD1 (6 bases). The CDR3 has 15 residues. V was clipped by 0 bases and J by 4 bases, with 12 bases between them. Germline-derived CDR1 and CDR2 are SEHNR and FQNEAQ (reference sequence). The DNA of the CDR3 is TGTGCCAGCAGCTTAGCATTGGGGGCCGGCTATGGCTACACCTTC. Translation: CASSLALGAGYGYTF. Full variable domain (remainder filled in from reference TRBV7-9 and TRBJ1-2): DTGVSQNPRHKITKRGQNVTFRCDPISEHNRLYWYRQTLGQGPEFLTYFQNEAQLEKSRLLSDRFSAERPKGSFSTLEIQRTEQGDSAMYLCASSLALGAGYGYTFGSGTRLTVV.

This clone was picked up a small number of times. V is TRBV30 and J is TRBJ1-2, with 7 bases matching TRBD1. The V gene end was trimmed by 1 base and the J gene end by 3 bases; junction bases not matched to a gene: 8. The CDR3 totals 15 residues. Germline values: CDR1 GTSNPN, CDR2 SVGIG (reference sequence). CDR3 protein: CAWSADRDDYYGYTF. CDR3 nucleotides: TGTGCCTGGAGTGCTGACAGGGATGATTACTATGGCTACACCTTC.

The CDR3 loop reads CAWISGTSDTGELFF. The CDR3 DNA is TGTGCCTGGATCTCCGGGACAAGCGACACCGGGGAGCTGTTTTTT. The rearrangement joins TRBV30 to TRBJ2-2; D is perhaps TRBD1 (6 bases). The CDR3 contains 15 residues. Germline values: CDR1 GTSNPN, CDR2 SVGIG (reference sequence). Trimming removed 4 bases from V and 3 bases from J, with 15 bases in between.